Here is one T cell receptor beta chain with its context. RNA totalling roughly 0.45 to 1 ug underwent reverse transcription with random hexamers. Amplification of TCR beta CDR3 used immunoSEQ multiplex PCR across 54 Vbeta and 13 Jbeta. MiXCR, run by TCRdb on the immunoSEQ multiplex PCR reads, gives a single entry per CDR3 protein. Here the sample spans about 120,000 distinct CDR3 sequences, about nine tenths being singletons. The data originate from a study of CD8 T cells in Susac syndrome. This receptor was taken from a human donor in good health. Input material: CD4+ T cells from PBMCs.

The CDR3 sequence: CASSLGGGDNEQFF. CDR3 nucleotides: TGTGCCAGCAGTTTGGGAGGGGGGGACAATGAGCAGTTCTTC. This sequence joins TRBV12-3 or TRBV12-4 and TRBJ2-1; D perhaps matches TRBD2 (7 bases). The CDR3 has 14 amino acids. V was trimmed by 3 bases and J by 5 bases, leaving 11 bases between them.